This TCR beta chain was profiled in a study of shared clonotypes between healthy human individuals. Study conclusions and caveats: The expectation was that sequencing depth would affect clonotype sharing among donors.

Samples underwent the assay at deep level. The authors split each subset's genomic DNA evenly across several immunoSEQ plates. The method was immunoSEQ multiplex PCR; TCRdb's version includes in-frame clones alone and lacks a portion of them. This table has about a million clones, about 76% appearing once. On this clone itself: Its antigen is currently unknown.

Trimming removed 2 bases from V and 7 bases from J, with 14 bases in between. Per germline, CDR1 MNHEY and CDR2 SMNVEV (reference sequence). This CDR3 comprises 14 residues. The V and J genes are TRBV27 and TRBJ1-2; D is possibly TRBD1 (5 bases). The sequencing input was memory CD4+ T cells sorted from blood. Subset here: CD45RA-negative fraction. This sequence originates from a man aged 18 to 29 in good health. The CDR3 sequence is CASSLIGAEGGYTF. CDR3 DNA: TGTGCCAGCAGTTTAATTGGGGCTGAGGGTGGCTACACCTTC.